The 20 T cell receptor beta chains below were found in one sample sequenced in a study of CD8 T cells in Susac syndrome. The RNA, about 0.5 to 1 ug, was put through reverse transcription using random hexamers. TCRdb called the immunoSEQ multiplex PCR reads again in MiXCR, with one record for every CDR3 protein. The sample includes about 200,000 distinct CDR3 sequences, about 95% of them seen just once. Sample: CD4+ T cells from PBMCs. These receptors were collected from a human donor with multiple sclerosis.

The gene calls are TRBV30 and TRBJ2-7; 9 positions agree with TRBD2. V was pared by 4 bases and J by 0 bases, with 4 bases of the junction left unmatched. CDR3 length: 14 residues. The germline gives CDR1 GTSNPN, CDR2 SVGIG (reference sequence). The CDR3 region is CAWTFSGSSYEQYF. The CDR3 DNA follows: TGTGCCTGGACATTTAGCGGGAGCTCCTACGAGCAGTACTTC. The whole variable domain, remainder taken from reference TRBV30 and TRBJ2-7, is SQTIHQWPATLVQPVGSPLSLECTVEGTSNPNLYWYRQAAGRGLQLLFYSVGIGQISSEVPQNLSASRPQDRQFILSSKKLLLSDSGFYLCAWTFSGSSYEQYFGPGTRLTVT.

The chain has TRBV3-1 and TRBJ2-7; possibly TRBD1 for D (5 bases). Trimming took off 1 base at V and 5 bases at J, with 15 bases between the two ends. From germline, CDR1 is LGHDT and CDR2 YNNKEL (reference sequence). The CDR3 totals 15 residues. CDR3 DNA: TGTGCCAGCAGCCAAGGAACAGGTTCTCGGAACGAGCAGTACTTC. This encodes CASSQGTGSRNEQYF.

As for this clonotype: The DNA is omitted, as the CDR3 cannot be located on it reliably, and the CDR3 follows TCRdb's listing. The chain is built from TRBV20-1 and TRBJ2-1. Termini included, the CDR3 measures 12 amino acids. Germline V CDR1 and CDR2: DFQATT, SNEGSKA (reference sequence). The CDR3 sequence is CSARDFGNEQFF.

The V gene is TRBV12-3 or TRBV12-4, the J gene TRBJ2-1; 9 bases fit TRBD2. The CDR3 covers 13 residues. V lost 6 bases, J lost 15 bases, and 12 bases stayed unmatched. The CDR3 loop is CASRVAGVNKSFF. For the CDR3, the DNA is TGTGCCAGCAGGGTAGCGGGAGTAAACAAATCGTTCTTC.

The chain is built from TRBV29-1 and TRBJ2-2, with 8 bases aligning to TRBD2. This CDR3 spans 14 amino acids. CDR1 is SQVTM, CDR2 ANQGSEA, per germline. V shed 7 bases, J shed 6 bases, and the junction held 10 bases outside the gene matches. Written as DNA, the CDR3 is TGCAGCGGCCTAGCGGGCTTTTCTTCCGGGGAGCTGTTTTTT. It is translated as CSGLAGFSSGELFF.

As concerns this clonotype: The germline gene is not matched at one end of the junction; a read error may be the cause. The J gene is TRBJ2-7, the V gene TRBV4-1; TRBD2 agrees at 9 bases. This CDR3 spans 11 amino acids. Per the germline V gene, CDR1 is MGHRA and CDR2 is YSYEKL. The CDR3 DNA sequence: TGCGCCAGCAGCCCTCTAGCGGGACAGATTTTC. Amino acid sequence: CASSPLAGQIF.

As DNA, the CDR3 is TGTGCCAGCAGCTTAGGCCACCCAGGGCGGGATCAGCCCCAGCATTTT. The encoded protein is CASSLGHPGRDQPQHF. The V gene is TRBV7-2, the J gene TRBJ1-5, with D possibly being TRBD1 (5 bases). V dropped 1 base and J dropped 5 bases, with 15 bases sitting between them. CDR3 size: 16 residues. CDR1 SGHTA and CDR2 FQGNSA come from the germline V gene.

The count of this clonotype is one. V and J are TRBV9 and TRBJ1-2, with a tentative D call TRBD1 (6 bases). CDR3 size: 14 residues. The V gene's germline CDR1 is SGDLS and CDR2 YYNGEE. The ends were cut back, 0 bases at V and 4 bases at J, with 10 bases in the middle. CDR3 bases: TGTGCCAGCAGCGTAGTGGAGGGGGGCTATGGCTACACCTTC. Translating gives CASSVVEGGYGYTF.

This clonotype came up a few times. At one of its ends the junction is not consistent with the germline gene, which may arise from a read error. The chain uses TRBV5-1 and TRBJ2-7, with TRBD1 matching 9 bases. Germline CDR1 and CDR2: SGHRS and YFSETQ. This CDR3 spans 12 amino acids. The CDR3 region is CASSLQGAEQYF. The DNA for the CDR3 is TGTGCCAGCAGCCTACAGGGGGCCGAGCAGTACTTC. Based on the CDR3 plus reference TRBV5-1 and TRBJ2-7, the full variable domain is KAGVTQTPRYLIKTRGQQVTLSCSPISGHRSVSWYQQTPGQGLQFLFEYFSETQRNKGNFPGRFSGRQFSNSRSEMNVSTLELGDSALYLCASSLQGAEQYFGPGTRLTVT.

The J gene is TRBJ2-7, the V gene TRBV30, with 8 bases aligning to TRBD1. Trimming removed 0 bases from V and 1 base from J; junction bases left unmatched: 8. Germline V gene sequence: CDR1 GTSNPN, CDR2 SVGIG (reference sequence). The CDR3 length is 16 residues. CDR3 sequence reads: CAWSVPHNRGSYEQYF. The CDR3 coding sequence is TGTGCCTGGAGTGTACCCCATAACAGGGGGTCCTACGAGCAGTACTTC.

The CDR3 nucleotides are TGCAGTGCTAGGGCCCACAGGGAGGAGCAGTTCTTC. Translated, it gives CSARAHREEQFF. The genes are TRBV20-1 and TRBJ2-1; D is perhaps TRBD1 (6 bases). Germline V CDR1 and CDR2: DFQATT, SNEGSKA (reference sequence). CDR3 length equals 12 residues. Trimming took off 3 bases at V and 10 bases at J, with 13 bases between the two ends.

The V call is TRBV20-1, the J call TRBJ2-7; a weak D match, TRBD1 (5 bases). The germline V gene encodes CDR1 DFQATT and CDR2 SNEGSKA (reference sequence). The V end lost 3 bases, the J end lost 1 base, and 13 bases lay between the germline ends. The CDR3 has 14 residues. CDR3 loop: CSASGARNSYEQYF. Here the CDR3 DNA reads TGCAGTGCTAGTGGGGCTAGGAATTCCTACGAGCAGTACTTC.

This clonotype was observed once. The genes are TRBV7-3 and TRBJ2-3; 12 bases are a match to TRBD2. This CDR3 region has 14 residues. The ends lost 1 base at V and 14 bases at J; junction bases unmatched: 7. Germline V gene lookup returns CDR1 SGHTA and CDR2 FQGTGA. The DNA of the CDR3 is TGTGCCAGCAGCTTAAGTCTAGCGGGGGGGCCAAGGTATTTT. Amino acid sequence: CASSLSLAGGPRYF.

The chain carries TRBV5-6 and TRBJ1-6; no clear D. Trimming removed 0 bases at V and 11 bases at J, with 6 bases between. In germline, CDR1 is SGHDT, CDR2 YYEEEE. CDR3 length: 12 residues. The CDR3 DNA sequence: TGTGCCAGCAGCTTGGTGTCAGCACCCCTCCACTTT. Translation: CASSLVSAPLHF.

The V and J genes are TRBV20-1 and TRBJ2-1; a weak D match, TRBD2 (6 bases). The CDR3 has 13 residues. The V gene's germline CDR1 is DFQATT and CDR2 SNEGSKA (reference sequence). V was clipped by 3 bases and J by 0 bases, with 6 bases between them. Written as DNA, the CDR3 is TGCAGTGCTAGCGGGAGCTCCTACAATGAGCAGTTCTTC. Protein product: CSASGSSYNEQFF.

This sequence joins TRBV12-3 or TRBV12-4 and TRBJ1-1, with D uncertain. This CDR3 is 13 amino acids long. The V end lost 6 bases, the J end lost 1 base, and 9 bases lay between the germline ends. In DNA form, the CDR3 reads TGTGCCAGCAGCCCCGGACGGAACACTGAAGCTTTCTTT. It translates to CASSPGRNTEAFF.

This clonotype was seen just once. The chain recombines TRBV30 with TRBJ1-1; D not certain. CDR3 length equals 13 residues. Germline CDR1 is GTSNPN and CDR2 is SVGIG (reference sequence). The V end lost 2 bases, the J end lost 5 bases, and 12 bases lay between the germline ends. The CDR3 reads CAWSYRAPTEAFF. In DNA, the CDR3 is TGTGCCTGGAGTTATAGGGCACCTACTGAAGCTTTCTTT.

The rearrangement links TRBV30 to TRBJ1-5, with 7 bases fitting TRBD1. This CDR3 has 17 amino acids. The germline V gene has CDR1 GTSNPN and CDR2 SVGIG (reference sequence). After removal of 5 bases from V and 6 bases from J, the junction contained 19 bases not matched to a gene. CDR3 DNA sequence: TGTGCCTGGCAAGACAGGGAGAGTCTCTCCCAGGGTCAGCCCCAGCATTTT. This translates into CAWQDRESLSQGQPQHF.

CDR3 nucleotide sequence: TGTGCCAGCAGCCAAGATTGGCTCTACAATGAGCAGTTCTTC. Amino acids: CASSQDWLYNEQFF. The rearrangement links TRBV14 to TRBJ2-1; no reliable D call. This CDR3 is 14 amino acids long. Germline loops: CDR1 SGHDN, CDR2 FVKESK. V lost 0 bases, J lost 3 bases, and 6 bases lay in between. The full variable domain, with the rest looked up from reference TRBV14 and TRBJ2-1, is EAGVTQFPSHSVIEKGQTVTLRCDPISGHDNLYWYRRVMGKEIKFLLHFVKESKQDESGMPNNRFLAERTGGTYSTLKVQPAELEDSGVYFCASSQDWLYNEQFFGPGTRLTVL.

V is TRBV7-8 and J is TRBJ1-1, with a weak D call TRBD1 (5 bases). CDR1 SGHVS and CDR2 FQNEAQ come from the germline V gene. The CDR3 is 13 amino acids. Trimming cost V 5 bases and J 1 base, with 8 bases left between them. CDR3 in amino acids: CASSPDTNTEAFF. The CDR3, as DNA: TGTGCCAGCAGCCCGGACACGAACACTGAAGCTTTCTTT.